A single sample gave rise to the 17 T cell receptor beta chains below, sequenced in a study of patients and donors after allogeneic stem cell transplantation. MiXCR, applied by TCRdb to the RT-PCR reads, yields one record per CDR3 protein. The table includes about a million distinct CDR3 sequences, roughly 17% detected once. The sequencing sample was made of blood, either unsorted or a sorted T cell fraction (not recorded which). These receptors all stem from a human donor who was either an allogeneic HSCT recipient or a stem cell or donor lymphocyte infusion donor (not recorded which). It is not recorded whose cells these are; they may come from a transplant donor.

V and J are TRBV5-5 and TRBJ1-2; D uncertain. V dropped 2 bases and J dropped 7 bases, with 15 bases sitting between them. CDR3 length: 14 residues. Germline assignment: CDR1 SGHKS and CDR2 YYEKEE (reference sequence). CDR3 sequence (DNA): TGTGCCAGCAGCTTTAGCCGACTTGTGGGTGGCTACACCTTC. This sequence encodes CASSFSRLVGGYTF. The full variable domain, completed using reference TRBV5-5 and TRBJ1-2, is DAGVTQSPTHLIKTRGQQVTLRCSPISGHKSVSWYQQVLGQGPQFIFQYYEKEERGRGNFPDRFSARQFPNYSSELNVNALLLGDSALYLCASSFSRLVGGYTFGSGTRLTVV.

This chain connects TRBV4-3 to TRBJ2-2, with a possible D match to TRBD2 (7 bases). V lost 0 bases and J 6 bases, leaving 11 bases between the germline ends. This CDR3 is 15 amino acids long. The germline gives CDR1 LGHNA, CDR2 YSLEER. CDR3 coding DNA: TGCGCCAGCAGCCAAGATTGGGGGGGCTCCGGGGAGCTGTTTTTT. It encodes CASSQDWGGSGELFF.

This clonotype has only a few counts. DNA of the CDR3: TGCGCCAGCAGCTCCGGACAGGGGATTTCACCCCTCCACTTT. It codes for CASSSGQGISPLHF. The chain couples TRBV4-3 to TRBJ1-6, with TRBD1 matching over 9 bases. The V gene end was trimmed by 5 bases and the J gene end by 9 bases; junction bases not matched to a gene: 5. There are 14 residues in the CDR3. The germline gives CDR1 LGHNA, CDR2 YSLEER.

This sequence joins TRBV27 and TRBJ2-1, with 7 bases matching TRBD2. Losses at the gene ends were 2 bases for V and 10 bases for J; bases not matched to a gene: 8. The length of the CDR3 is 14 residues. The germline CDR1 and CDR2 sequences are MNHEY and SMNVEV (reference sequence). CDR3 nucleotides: TGTGCCAGCAGTTTACTGGCGGGAGTTTGGGAGCAGTTCTTC. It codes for CASSLLAGVWEQFF.

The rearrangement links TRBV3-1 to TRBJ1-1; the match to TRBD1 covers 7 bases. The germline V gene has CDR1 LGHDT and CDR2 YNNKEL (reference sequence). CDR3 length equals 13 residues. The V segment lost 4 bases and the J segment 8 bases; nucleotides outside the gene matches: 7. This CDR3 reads CASSLKQGSEAFF. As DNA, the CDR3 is TGTGCCAGCAGCCTCAAACAGGGGAGCGAAGCTTTCTTT. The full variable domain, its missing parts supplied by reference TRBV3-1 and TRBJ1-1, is DTAVSQTPKYLVTQMGNDKSIKCEQNLGHDTMYWYKQDSKKFLKIMFSYNNKELIINETVPNRFSPKSPDKAHLNLHINSLELGDSAVYFCASSLKQGSEAFFGQGTRLTVV.

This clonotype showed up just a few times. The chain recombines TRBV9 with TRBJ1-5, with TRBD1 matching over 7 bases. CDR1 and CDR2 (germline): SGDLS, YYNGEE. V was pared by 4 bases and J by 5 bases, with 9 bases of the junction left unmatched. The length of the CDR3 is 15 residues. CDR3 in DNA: TGTGCCAGCAGCCTGTGGGCAGGGGGAGATCAGCCCCAGCATTTT. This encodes CASSLWAGGDQPQHF.

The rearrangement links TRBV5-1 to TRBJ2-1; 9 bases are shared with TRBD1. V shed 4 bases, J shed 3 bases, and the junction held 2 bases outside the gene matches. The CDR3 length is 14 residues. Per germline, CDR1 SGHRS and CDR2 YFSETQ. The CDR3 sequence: CASSRQGVYNEQFF. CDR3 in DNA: TGCGCCAGCAGCCGACAGGGGGTCTACAATGAGCAGTTCTTC.

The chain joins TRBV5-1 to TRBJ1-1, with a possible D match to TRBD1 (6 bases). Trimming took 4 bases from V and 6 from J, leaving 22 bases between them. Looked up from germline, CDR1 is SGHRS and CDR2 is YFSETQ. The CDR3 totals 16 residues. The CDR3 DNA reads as TGCGCCAGCAGCCTCCTCCCCCCGACAGGTAGCCCTGAAGCTTTCTTT. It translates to CASSLLPPTGSPEAFF.

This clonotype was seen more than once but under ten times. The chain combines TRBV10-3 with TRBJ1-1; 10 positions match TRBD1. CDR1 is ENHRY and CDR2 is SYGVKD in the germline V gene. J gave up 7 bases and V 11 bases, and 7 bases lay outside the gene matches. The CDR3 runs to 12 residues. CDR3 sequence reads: CASTGQGNEAFF. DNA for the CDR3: TGTGCCTCCACGGGACAGGGGAATGAAGCTTTCTTT.

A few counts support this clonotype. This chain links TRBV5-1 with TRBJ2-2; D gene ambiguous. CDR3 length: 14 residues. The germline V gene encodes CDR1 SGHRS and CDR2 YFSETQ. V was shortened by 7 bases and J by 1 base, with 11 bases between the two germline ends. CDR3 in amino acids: CASEPGRNTGELFF. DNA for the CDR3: TGCGCCAGCGAACCGGGCCGGAACACCGGGGAGCTGTTTTTT.

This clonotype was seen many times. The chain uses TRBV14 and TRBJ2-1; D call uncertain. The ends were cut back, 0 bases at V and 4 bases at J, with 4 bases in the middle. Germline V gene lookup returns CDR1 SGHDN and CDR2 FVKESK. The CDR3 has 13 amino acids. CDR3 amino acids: CASSQDLYNEQFF. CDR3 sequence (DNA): TGTGCCAGCAGCCAAGATCTGTACAATGAGCAGTTCTTC.

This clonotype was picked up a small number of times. CDR3 in amino acids: CASSFTLFRRDGYSNQPQHF. CDR3 in DNA: TGTGCCAGCAGTTTCACTCTTTTCCGCCGGGACGGGTATAGCAATCAGCCCCAGCATTTT. This sequence joins TRBV6-2 or TRBV6-3 and TRBJ1-5; possible D gene TRBD1, 5 bases. The CDR3 has 20 residues. Germline CDR1 and CDR2: MNHEY and SVGEGT. Trimming removed 4 bases from V and 0 bases from J, with 25 bases in between.

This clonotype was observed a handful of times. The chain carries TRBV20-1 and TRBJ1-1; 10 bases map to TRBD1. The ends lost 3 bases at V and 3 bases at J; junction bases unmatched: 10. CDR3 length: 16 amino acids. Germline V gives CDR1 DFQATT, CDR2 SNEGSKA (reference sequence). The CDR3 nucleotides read TGCAGTGCTAGGGTGACAGGGGGCGCGAGGTACACTGAAGCTTTCTTT. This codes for CSARVTGGARYTEAFF.

CDR3: CATHGAGGSYEQYF. The CDR3 coding sequence is TGTGCCACCCATGGGGCAGGGGGTTCCTACGAGCAGTACTTC. J is TRBJ2-7 and V is TRBV28; 7 bases align to TRBD1. The CDR3 covers 14 residues. V gave up 10 bases and J gave up 1 base; unmatched junction bases: 10. The germline V gene has CDR1 MDHEN and CDR2 SYDVKM.

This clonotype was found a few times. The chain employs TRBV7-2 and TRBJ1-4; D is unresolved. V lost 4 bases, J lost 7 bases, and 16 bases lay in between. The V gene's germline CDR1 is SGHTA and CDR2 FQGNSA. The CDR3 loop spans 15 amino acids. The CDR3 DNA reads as TGTGCCAGCAGCTCCCAGGTGGGGTGGGGTGAAAAACTGTTTTTT. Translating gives CASSSQVGWGEKLFF.

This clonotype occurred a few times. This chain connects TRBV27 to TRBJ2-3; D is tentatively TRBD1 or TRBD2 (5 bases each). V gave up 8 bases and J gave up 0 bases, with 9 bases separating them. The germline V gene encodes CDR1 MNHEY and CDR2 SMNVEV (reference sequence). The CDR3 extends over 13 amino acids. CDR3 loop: CASRGESTDTQYF. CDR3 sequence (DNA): TGTGCCAGCCGGGGCGAGAGCACAGATACGCAGTATTTT.

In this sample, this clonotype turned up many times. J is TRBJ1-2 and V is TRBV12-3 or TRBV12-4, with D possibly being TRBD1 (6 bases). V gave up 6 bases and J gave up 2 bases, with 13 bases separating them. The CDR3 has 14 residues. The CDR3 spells CASSPRGQNYGYTF. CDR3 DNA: TGTGCCAGCAGCCCCCGGGGACAAAACTATGGCTACACCTTC.